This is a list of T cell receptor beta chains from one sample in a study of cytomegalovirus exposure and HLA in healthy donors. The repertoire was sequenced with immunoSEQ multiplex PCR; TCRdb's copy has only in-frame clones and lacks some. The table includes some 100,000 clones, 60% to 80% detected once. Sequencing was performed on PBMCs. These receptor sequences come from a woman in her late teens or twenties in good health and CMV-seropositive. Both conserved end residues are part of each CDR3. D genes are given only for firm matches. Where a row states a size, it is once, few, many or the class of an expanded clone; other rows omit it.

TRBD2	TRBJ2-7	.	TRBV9	TGTGCCAGCAGCGAAACTTACCTCGGGACTAGCGGGAAATACGAGCAGTACTTC	CASSETYLGTSGKYEQYF
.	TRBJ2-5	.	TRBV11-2	TGTGCCAGCAGCTTGGGCCACCAGCAAGAGACCCAGTACTTC	CASSLGHQQETQYF
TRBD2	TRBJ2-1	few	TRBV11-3	TGTGCCAGCAGCTTAGCGGCGGGACTAGCGGGAGGGAATGAGCAGTTCTTC	CASSLAAGLAGGNEQFF
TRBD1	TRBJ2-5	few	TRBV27	TGTGCCAGCAGTTCTGGGACAGGGGGCGTAGAGACCCAGTACTTC	CASSSGTGGVETQYF
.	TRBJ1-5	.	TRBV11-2	TGTGCCAGCAGCTTAGGGCATTCCCCCAATCAGCCCCAGCATTTT	CASSLGHSPNQPQHF
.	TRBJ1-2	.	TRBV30	TGTGCCTGGCGGGCGGGGGCGGGTAGCTATGGCTACACCTTC	CAWRAGAGSYGYTF
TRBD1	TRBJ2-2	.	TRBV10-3	TGTGCCATCAGCGACCGGGACAGGGTTAACACCGGGGAGCTGTTTTTT	CAISDRDRVNTGELFF
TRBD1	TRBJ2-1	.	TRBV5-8	TGTGCCAGCAGCACGGGACAGGGATACAATGAGCAGTTCTTC	CASSTGQGYNEQFF
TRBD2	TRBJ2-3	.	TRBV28	TGTGCCAGCAGTGCGGGAGACTACCTCACAGATACGCAGTATTTT	CASSAGDYLTDTQYF
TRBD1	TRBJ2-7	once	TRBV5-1	TGCGCCAGCAGCGGGGGGACAGGGGTGAGCGAGCAGTACTTC	CASSGGTGVSEQYF
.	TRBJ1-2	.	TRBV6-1	TGTGCCAGCAGTGAAGGGGGCCCCTATGGCTACACCTTC	CASSEGGPYGYTF
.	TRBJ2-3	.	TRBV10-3	TGTGCCATCAGCTGGGGGGGCGAGGATAGCACAGATACGCAGTATTTT	CAISWGGEDSTDTQYF
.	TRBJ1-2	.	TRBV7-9	TGTGCCAGCAGCCTTGGCATGGATGGCTACACCTTC	CASSLGMDGYTF
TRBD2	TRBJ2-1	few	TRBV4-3	TGCGCCAGCAGCCAAAGCCTCCCGGGACTAGGTATCTATGAGCAGTTCTTC	CASSQSLPGLGIYEQFF
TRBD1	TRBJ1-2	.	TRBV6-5	TGTGCCAGCAGTTACTCGATGGGACAGGGGAACCATGGCTACACCTTC	CASSYSMGQGNHGYTF
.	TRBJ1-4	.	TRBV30	TGTGCCTGGAGTGGGGGCCGTTGGTCAACTAATGAAAAACTGTTTTTT	CAWSGGRWSTNEKLFF
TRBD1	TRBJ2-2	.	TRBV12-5	TGTGCTACCTCAAGGGGGCCCGGGGAGCTGTTTTTT	CATSRGPGELFF
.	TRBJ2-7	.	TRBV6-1	TGTGCCAGCACCCGCGGGACCTGGAGCTCCTACGAGCAGTACTTC	CASTRGTWSSYEQYF
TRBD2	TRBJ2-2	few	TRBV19	TGTGCCAGTAGGGGTACTAGCGGGATAGCGAACACCGGGGAGCTGTTTTTT	CASRGTSGIANTGELFF
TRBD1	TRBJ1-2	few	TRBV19	TGTGCCAGTACTGAGCTATCCCGGGACAGCACAATTTTCTATGGCTACACCTTC	CASTELSRDSTIFYGYTF
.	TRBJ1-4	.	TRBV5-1	TGCGCCAGCAGCTTGGGGGCAGGGACTAATGAAAAACTGTTTTTT	CASSLGAGTNEKLFF
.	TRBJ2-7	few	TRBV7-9	TGTGCCAGCAGCCCCGGAGGGCCCGAGCAGTACTTC	CASSPGGPEQYF
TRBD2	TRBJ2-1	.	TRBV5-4	TGTGCCAGCAGCGGGGGACTAGCGGAGTACGATGAGCAGTTCTTC	CASSGGLAEYDEQFF
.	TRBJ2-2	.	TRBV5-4	TGTGCCAGCAGCTTGGAGGGCAGGGGAACCGGGGAGCTGTTTTTT	CASSLEGRGTGELFF
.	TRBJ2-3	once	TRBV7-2	TGTGCCAGCAGCTTATGGCGGGGCACAGATACGCAGTATTTT	CASSLWRGTDTQYF
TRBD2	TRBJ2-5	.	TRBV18	TGTGCCAGCTCACCTCGTGTGAGCTACCCGGGGGGAGAGACCCAGTACTTC	CASSPRVSYPGGETQYF
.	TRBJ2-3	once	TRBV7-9	TGTGCCAGCAGCGGTAGCGGAGCCGCCAGCACAGATACGCAGTATTTT	CASSGSGAASTDTQYF
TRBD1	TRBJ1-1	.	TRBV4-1	TGCGCCAGCAGCCACCCGGGACAGGGTTGGAGCACTGAAGCTTTCTTT	CASSHPGQGWSTEAFF
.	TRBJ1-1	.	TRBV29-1	TGCAGCGTTCCACGGACTGTCATGAACACTGAAGCTTTCTTT	CSVPRTVMNTEAFF
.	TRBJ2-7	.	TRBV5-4	TGTGCCAGCAGCAAAGAGGGCGAGCAGTACTTC	CASSKEGEQYF
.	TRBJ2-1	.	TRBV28	TGTGCCAGCAGTAAACCCGACGGGTTCATCCTACAAGTTTTGGATGAGCAGTTCTTC	CASSKPDGFILQVLDEQFF
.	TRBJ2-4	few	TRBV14	TGTGCCAGCAGCCCGGGAACCCCGGGCATTCAGTACTTC	CASSPGTPGIQYF
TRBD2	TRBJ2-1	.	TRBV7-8	TGTGCCAGCAGCCGGAGATGGCGGGAGGGCCATGAGCAGTTCTTC	CASSRRWREGHEQFF
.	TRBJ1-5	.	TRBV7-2	TGTGCCAGCAGCTTATCGCAGGGCTTGCAGCCCCAGCATTTT	CASSLSQGLQPQHF
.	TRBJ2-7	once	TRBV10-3	TGTGCCATCAGTGAGTCGATCGACAGATACTACGAGCAGTACTTC	CAISESIDRYYEQYF
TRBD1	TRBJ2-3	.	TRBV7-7	TGTGCTAGCAGCCCAGGGACAGGGGGGAACAAGTATTTT	CASSPGTGGNKYF
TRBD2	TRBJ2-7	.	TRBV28	TGTGCCAGCGGGGGGGAGGTGGTAAACGAGCAGTACTTC	CASGGEVVNEQYF
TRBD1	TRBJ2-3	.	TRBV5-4	TGTGCCAGCACCCTCCCCGACAGGGGGCTCCCAGATACGCAGTATTTT	CASTLPDRGLPDTQYF
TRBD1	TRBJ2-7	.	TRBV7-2	TGTGCCAGCAGCCGACAGGGGGTTTACGAGCAGTACTTC	CASSRQGVYEQYF
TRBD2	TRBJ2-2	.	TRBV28	TGTGCCAGCAGCGCTAGCGGGGCGGGCACCGGGGAGCTGTTTTTT	CASSASGAGTGELFF
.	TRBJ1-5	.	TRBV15	TGTGCCACCAGCAGAGATCAGGGGATGGGACAGCCCCAGCATTTT	CATSRDQGMGQPQHF
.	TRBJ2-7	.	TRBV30	TGTGCCTGGAGTTTTAGCTACGAGCAGTACTTC	CAWSFSYEQYF
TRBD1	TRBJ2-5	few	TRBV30	TGTGCCTGGGGGGGGGACAGGGGCTCCAGCGCAGAGACCCAGTACTTC	CAWGGDRGSSAETQYF
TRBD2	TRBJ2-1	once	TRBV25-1	TGTGCCAGCAGTGACGCGGGAGGGCCAAGCGAGCAGTTCTTC	CASSDAGGPSEQFF
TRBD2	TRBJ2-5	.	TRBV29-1	TGCAGCGTCGGGACTAACCAGTACCAAGAGACCCAGTACTTC	CSVGTNQYQETQYF
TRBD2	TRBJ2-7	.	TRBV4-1	TGCGCCAGCAGCCAGGCCCCTAGCGGGAGTGGGTACGAGCAGTACTTC	CASSQAPSGSGYEQYF
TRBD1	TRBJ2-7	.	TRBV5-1	TGCGCCAGCAGCTCGACAGGGGGCGCTTCCCTTGACGAGCAGTACTTC	CASSSTGGASLDEQYF
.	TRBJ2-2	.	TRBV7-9	TGTGCCAGCAGCGACCGGGACATAGGGTTTGCCGGGGAGCTGTTTTTT	CASSDRDIGFAGELFF